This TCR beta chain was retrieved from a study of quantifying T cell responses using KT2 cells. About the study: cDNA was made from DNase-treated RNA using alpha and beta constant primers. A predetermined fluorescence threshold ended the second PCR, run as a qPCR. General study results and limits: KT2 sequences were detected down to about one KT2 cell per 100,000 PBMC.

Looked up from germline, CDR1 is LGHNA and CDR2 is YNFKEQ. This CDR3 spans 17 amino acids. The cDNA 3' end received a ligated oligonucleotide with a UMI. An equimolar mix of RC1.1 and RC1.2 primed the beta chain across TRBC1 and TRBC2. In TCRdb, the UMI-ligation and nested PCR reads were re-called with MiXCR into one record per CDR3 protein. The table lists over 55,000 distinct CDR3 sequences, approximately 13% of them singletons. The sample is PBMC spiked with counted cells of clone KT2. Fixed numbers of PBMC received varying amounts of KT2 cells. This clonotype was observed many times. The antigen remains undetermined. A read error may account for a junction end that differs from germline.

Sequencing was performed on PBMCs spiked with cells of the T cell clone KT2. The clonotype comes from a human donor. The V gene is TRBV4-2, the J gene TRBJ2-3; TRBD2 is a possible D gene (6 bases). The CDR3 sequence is CASSQELRGSATDTQYF. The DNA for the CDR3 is TGTGCCAGCAGCCAAGAGCTGCGGGGTTCCGCCACAGATACTCAGTATTTT.